The rows below give T cell receptor beta chains drawn from one sample of a study of cytomegalovirus exposure and HLA in healthy donors. TCRdb's table, derived via immunoSEQ multiplex PCR, lists solely in-frame clones and lacks some. This sample has about 150,000 clones, with 80% found just once. Sequencing used PBMCs. The origin of the receptors is a woman aged 45-65 years in good health and CMV-seropositive. The CDR3 runs from the conserved cysteine through the conserved F or W. Fields, in order: clone size, D gene, J gene, V gene, CDR3 protein, CDR3 DNA. A D gene is named only where the DNA matches it firmly. The size entry is marked missing in some rows and otherwise reads once, few, many or a size class.

NA,NA,TRBJ1-1,TRBV25-1,CASSELGSPNTEAFF,TGTGCCAGCAGTGAATTGGGGAGCCCGAACACTGAAGCTTTCTTT
few,NA,TRBJ2-3,TRBV27,CASSLSSLSGDTQYF,TGTGCCAGCAGTTTATCGTCCTTGAGCGGGGATACGCAGTATTTT
NA,NA,TRBJ1-1,TRBV28,CASSPLQREAFF,TGTGCCAGCAGCCCCCTCCAGCGGGAAGCTTTCTTT
NA,NA,TRBJ1-3,TRBV15,CATSRDRKVGNTIYF,TGTGCCACCAGCAGGGACAGAAAAGTTGGAAACACCATATATTTT
NA,NA,TRBJ2-1,TRBV19,CASSMGRGQVTFEQFF,TGTGCCAGTAGTATGGGGAGGGGACAGGTGACGTTTGAGCAGTTCTTC
NA,TRBD1,TRBJ1-1,TRBV18,CASSPRTGSATEAFF,TGTGCCAGCTCACCACGGACAGGGTCGGCCACTGAAGCTTTCTTT
few,TRBD1,TRBJ1-4,TRBV5-5,CASSFLPGQGTELFF,TGTGCCAGCAGTTTTCTTCCGGGACAGGGGACAGAACTGTTTTTT
NA,NA,TRBJ1-4,TRBV5-5,CASSLNGFNEKLFF,TGTGCCAGCAGCTTGAACGGTTTTAATGAAAAACTGTTTTTT
NA,TRBD1,TRBJ1-6,TRBV7-9,CASSPDRDNSPLHF,TGTGCCAGCAGCCCAGACAGGGATAATTCACCCCTCCACTTT
NA,NA,TRBJ2-7,TRBV5-8,CASSLAYSSYEQYF,TGTGCCAGCAGCTTGGCCTACAGCTCCTACGAGCAGTACTTC
NA,TRBD1,TRBJ2-7,TRBV5-6,CASNPSDRAYEQYF,TGTGCCAGCAACCCTTCTGACAGGGCCTACGAGCAGTACTTC
NA,TRBD2,TRBJ2-3,TRBV7-3,CASSSGLAAGTDTQYF,TGTGCCAGCAGCTCCGGACTAGCGGCGGGCACAGATACGCAGTATTTT
NA,TRBD2,TRBJ2-5,TRBV4-2,CASSQAGGVRETQYF,TGTGCCAGCAGCCAGGCGGGAGGGGTGAGAGAGACCCAGTACTTC
NA,NA,TRBJ2-5,TRBV5-1,CASSLGDSHPETQYF,TGCGCCAGCAGCTTAGGGGACTCGCATCCAGAGACCCAGTACTTC
NA,NA,TRBJ1-3,TRBV6-5,CASSLDSLSGNTIYF,TGTGCCAGCTCATTAGACAGCCTCTCTGGAAACACCATATATTTT
NA,NA,TRBJ1-2,TRBV28,CASSSGGDVYGYTF,TGTGCCAGCAGTTCAGGAGGGGATGTCTATGGCTACACCTTC
NA,TRBD1,TRBJ1-2,TRBV27,CASSFLGGGGYTF,TGTGCCAGCAGTTTCTTAGGGGGCGGGGGCTACACCTTC
NA,NA,TRBJ1-1,TRBV18,CASSPMRQEMNTEAFF,TGTGCCAGCTCACCAATGAGACAGGAAATGAACACTGAAGCTTTCTTT
once,TRBD1,TRBJ1-5,TRBV4-2,CASSERGQGHQPQHF,TGTGCCAGCAGCGAACGGGGACAGGGGCATCAGCCCCAGCATTTT
NA,NA,TRBJ1-4,TRBV28,CASSVGGTNEKLFF,TGTGCCAGCAGTGTAGGCGGAACTAATGAAAAACTGTTTTTT
few,TRBD1,TRBJ1-5,TRBV5-5,CASSLNSGGLYQPQHF,TGTGCCAGCAGCTTGAATTCAGGGGGCTTGTATCAGCCCCAGCATTTT
NA,NA,TRBJ1-2,TRBV5-4,CASSPEAWTANGYTF,TGTGCCAGCAGCCCCGAAGCTTGGACAGCCAATGGCTACACCTTC
NA,NA,TRBJ2-5,TRBV7-7,CASSPNNRETQYF,TGTGCTAGCAGCCCCAACAACCGAGAGACCCAGTACTTC
NA,NA,TRBJ1-1,TRBV7-6,CASSFQGTEAFF,TGTGCCAGCAGCTTTCAGGGAACTGAAGCTTTCTTT
NA,NA,TRBJ2-1,TRBV11-1,CASSLDTRNEQFF,TGTGCCAGCAGCTTAGATACTAGAAATGAGCAGTTCTTC
NA,TRBD1,TRBJ2-2,TRBV7-9,CASSKQGARTGELFF,TGTGCCAGCAGCAAACAGGGGGCGCGCACCGGGGAGCTGTTTTTT
NA,TRBD1,TRBJ2-2,TRBV7-9,CASSPRQGTGGELFF,TGTGCCAGCAGCCCTCGACAGGGGACGGGCGGGGAGCTGTTTTTT
few,TRBD1,TRBJ1-2,TRBV5-5,CASSLPTGGGYGYTF,TGTGCCAGCAGCTTACCGACAGGGGGCGGCTATGGCTACACCTTC
NA,TRBD1,TRBJ1-1,TRBV19,CASSISGTVLGAEAFF,TGTGCCAGTAGTATAAGTGGGACAGTTTTGGGCGCTGAAGCTTTCTTT
once,NA,TRBJ1-1,TRBV27,CASSSQTQGSTEAFF,TGTGCCAGCAGTTCCCAAACACAGGGAAGCACTGAAGCTTTCTTT
NA,NA,TRBJ2-2,TRBV19,CASRISIRTPLTGELLF,TGTGCCAGTAGAATTTCAATCCGGACTCCACTCACCGGGGAGCTGCTTTTT
NA,NA,TRBJ2-2,TRBV7-3,CASRRGQTGELFF,TGTGCCAGCAGACGTGGACAGACCGGGGAGCTGTTTTTT
NA,TRBD2,TRBJ2-3,TRBV5-1,CASSFASAGYTDTQYF,TGCGCCAGCAGCTTTGCATCAGCGGGATACACAGATACGCAGTATTTT
NA,TRBD1,TRBJ1-2,TRBV27,CASSTWTGEYGYTF,TGTGCCAGCAGTACCTGGACAGGCGAATATGGCTACACCTTC
NA,NA,TRBJ2-5,TRBV19,CASSIGTLPTETQYF,TGTGCCAGTAGTATCGGGACACTCCCAACGGAGACCCAGTACTTC
NA,TRBD1,TRBJ1-3,TRBV28,CASSLGGTGFANTIYF,TGTGCCAGCAGTTTGGGTGGGACAGGATTTGCAAACACCATATATTTT
NA,TRBD1,TRBJ1-1,TRBV28,CASSPRQGKTMNTEAFF,TGTGCCAGCAGTCCTAGACAGGGGAAAACGATGAACACTGAAGCTTTCTTT
once,TRBD1,TRBJ1-2,TRBV9,CASSGLGTDSSYGYTF,TGTGCCAGCAGCGGCCTGGGGACAGACAGTAGCTATGGCTACACCTTC
NA,TRBD2,TRBJ2-1,TRBV6-1,CASSEHRLAGYVRYNEQFF,TGTGCCAGCAGTGAACATCGGCTAGCGGGATATGTGCGATACAATGAGCAGTTCTTC
NA,NA,TRBJ2-1,TRBV6-5,CASSSSESSLDEQFF,TGTGCCAGCAGTTCCTCGGAGTCTAGCCTCGATGAGCAGTTCTTC
NA,NA,TRBJ2-7,TRBV20-1,CSATVSYEQYF,TGCAGTGCTACGGTGAGCTACGAGCAGTACTTC
NA,NA,TRBJ2-7,TRBV11-2,CASSLEGASYEQYF,TGTGCCAGCAGCTTAGAAGGGGCCTCCTACGAGCAGTACTTC
NA,NA,TRBJ2-3,TRBV9,CASSPQVGGLRTDTQYF,TGTGCCAGCAGTCCCCAGGTCGGGGGGCTGCGCACAGATACGCAGTATTTT
NA,TRBD1,TRBJ1-2,TRBV15,CATSRDRRGLKYGYTF,TGTGCCACCAGCAGAGATAGGAGGGGGCTGAAGTATGGCTACACCTTC
NA,TRBD1,TRBJ1-3,TRBV7-2,CASSSTGSSGNTIYF,TGTGCCAGCAGCTCGACAGGGAGCTCTGGAAACACCATATATTTT